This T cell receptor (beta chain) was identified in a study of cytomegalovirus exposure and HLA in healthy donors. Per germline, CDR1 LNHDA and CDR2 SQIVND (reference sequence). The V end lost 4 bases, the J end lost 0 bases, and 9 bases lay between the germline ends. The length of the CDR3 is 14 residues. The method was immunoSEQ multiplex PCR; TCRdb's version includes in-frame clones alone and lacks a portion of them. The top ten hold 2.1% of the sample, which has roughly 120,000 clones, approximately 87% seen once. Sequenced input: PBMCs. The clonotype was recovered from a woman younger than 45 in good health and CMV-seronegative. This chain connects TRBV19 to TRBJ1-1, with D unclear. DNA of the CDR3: TGTGCCAGTAGTAGCGGGCGTTTGAACACTGAAGCTTTCTTT. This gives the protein CASSSGRLNTEAFF.